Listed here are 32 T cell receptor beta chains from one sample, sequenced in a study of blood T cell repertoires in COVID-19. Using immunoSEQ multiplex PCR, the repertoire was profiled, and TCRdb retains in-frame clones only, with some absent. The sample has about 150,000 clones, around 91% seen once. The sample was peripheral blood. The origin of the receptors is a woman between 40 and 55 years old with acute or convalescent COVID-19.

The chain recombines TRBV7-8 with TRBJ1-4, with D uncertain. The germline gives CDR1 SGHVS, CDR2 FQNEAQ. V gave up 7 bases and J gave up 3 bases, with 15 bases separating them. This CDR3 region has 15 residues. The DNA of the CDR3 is TGTGCCAGCACTAAGACCGGAGGACCTAATGAAAAACTGTTTTTT. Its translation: CASTKTGGPNEKLFF.

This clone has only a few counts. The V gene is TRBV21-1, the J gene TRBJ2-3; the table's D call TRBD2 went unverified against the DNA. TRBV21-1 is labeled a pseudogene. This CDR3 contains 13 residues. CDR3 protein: CASTPRGTDTQYF. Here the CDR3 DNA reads TGTGCCAGCACCCCAAGAGGCACAGATACGCAGTATTTT.

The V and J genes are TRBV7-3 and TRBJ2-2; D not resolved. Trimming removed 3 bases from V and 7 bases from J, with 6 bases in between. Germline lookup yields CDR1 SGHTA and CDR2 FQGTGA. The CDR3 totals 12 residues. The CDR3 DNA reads TGTGCCAGCAGCTTTGGAGTCGGGGAGCTGTTTTTT. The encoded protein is CASSFGVGELFF.

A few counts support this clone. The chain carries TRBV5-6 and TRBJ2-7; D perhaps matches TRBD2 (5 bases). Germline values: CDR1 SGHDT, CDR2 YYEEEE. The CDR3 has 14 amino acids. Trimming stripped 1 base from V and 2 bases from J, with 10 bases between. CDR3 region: CASSLRTLTYEQYF. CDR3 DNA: TGTGCCAGCAGCTTGCGGACTTTGACCTACGAGCAGTACTTC.

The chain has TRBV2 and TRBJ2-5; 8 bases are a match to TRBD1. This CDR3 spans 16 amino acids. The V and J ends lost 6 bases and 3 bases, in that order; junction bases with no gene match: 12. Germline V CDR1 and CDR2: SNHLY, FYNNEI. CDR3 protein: CASSESRGRDEETQYF. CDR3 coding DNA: TGTGCCAGCAGCGAAAGCAGGGGGCGCGACGAAGAGACCCAGTACTTC.

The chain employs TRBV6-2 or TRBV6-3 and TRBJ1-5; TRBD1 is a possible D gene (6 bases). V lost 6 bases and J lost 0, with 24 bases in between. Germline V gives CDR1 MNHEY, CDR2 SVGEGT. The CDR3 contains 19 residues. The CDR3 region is CASSQRDKDRFYSNQPQHF. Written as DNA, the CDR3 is TGTGCCAGCAGCCAACGCGATAAGGACAGATTCTATAGCAATCAGCCCCAGCATTTT.

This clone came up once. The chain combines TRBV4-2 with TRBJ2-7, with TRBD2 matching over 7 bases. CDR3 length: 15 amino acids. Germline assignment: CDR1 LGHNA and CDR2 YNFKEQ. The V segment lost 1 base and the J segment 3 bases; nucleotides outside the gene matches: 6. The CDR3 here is CASSQGSSGSYEQYF. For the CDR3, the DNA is TGTGCCAGCAGCCAAGGTTCTAGCGGAAGCTACGAGCAGTACTTC.

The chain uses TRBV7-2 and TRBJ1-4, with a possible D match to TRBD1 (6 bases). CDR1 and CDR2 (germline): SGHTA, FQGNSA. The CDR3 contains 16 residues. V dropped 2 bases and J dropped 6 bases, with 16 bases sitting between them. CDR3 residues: CASSLSGALSYEKLFF. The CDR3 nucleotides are TGTGCCAGCAGCTTATCAGGGGCGCTTTCGTATGAAAAACTGTTTTTT.

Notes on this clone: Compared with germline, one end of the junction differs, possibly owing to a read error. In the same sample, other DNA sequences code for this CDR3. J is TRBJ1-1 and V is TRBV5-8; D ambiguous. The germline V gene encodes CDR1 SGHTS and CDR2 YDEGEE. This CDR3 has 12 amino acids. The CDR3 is CASSLLSNEAFF. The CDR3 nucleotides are TGTGCTAGCAGCTTGCTATCTAATGAAGCTTTCTTT. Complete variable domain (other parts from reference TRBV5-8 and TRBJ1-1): EAGVTQSPTHLIKTRGQQATLRCSPISGHTSVYWYQQALGLGLQFLLWYDEGEERNRGNFPPRFSGRQFPNYSSELNVNALELEDSALYLCASSLLSNEAFFGQGTRLTVV.

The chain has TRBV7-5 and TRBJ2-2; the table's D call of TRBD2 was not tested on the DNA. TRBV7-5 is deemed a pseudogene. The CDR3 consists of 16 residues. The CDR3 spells CARSSGLAGYTGELFF. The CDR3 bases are TGTGCCAGAAGCTCCGGACTAGCGGGCTACACCGGGGAGCTGTTTTTT.

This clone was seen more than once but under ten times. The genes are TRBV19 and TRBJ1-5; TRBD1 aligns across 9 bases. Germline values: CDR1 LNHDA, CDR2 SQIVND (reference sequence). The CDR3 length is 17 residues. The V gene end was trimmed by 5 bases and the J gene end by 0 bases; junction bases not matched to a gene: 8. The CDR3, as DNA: TGTGCCAGTAGTCCCGACAGGGGGAGTTTTAGCAATCAGCCCCAGCATTTT. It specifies CASSPDRGSFSNQPQHF.

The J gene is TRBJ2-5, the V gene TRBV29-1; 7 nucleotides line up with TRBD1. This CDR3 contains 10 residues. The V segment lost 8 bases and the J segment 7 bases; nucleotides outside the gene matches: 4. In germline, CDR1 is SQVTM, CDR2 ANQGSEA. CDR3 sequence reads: CSTGDRTQYF. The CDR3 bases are TGCAGCACAGGGGACCGGACCCAGTACTTC.

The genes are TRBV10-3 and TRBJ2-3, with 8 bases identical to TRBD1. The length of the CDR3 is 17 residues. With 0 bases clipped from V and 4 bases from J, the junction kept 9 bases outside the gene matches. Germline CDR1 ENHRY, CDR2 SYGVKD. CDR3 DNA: TGTGCCATCAGTGAGTCTATCGGACAGGGAGTCGCAGATACGCAGTATTTT. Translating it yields CAISESIGQGVADTQYF.

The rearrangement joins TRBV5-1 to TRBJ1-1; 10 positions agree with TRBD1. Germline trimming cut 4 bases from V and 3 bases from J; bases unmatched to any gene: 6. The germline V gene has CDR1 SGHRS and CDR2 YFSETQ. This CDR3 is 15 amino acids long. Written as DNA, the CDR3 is TGCGCCAGCAGCAACCGACAGGGGGCTGACACTGAAGCTTTCTTT. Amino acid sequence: CASSNRQGADTEAFF.

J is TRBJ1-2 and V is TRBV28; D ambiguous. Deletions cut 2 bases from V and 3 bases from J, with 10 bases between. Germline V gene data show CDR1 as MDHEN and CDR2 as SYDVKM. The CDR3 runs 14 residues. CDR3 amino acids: CASSLEMRDYGYTF. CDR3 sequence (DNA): TGTGCCAGCAGTTTAGAGATGCGAGACTATGGCTACACCTTC.

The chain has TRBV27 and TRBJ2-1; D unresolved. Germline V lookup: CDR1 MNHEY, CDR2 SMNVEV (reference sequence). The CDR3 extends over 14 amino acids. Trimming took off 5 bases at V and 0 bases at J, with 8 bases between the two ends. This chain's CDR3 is CASSDWLSYNEQFF. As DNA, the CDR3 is TGTGCCAGCAGTGACTGGCTCTCCTACAATGAGCAGTTCTTC.

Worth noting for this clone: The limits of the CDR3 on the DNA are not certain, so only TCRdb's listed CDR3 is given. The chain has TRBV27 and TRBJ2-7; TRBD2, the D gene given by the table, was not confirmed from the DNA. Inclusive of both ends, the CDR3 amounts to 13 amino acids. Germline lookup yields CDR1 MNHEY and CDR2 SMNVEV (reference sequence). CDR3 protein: CASSSSTSAEQYF.

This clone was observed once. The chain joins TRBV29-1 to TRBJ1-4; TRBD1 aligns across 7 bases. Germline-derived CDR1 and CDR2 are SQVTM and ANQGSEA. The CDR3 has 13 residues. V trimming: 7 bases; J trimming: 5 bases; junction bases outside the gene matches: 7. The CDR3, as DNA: TGCAGCGCCGAGACAGGGCAAAATGAAAAACTGTTTTTT. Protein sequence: CSAETGQNEKLFF. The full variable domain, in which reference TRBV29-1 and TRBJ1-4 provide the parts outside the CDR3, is SAVISQKPSRDICQRGTSLTIQCQVDSQVTMMFWYRQQPGQSLTLIATANQGSEATYESGFVIDKFPISRPNLTFSTLTVSNMSPEDSSIYLCSAETGQNEKLFFGSGTQLSVL.

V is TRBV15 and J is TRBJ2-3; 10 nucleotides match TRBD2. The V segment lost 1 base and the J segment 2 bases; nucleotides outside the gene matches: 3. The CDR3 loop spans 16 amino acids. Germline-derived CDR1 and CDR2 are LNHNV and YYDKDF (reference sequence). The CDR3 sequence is CATSRGTSGLTDTQYF. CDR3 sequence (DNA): TGTGCCACCAGCAGAGGGACTAGCGGACTCACAGATACGCAGTATTTT.

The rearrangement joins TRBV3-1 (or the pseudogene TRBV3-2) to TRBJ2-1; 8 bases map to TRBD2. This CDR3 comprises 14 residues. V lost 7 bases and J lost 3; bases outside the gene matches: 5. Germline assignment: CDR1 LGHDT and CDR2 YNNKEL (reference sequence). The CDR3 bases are TGTGCCAGCAAGAAAGCGGGGGACTACAATGAGCAGTTCTTC. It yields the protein CASKKAGDYNEQFF.

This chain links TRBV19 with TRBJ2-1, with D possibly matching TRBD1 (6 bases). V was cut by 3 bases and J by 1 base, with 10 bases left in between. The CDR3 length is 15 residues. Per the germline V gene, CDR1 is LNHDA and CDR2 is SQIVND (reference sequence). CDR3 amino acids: CASSIGTNSYNEQFF. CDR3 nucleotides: TGTGCCAGTAGTATCGGGACAAATTCCTACAATGAGCAGTTCTTC.

CDR3 in DNA: TGTGCCAGTAGTATATCTACCGGGTCATACGAGCAGTACTTC. This sequence encodes CASSISTGSYEQYF. V and J are TRBV19 and TRBJ2-7, with D unclear. V lost 2 bases and J lost 4, with 12 bases in between. The CDR3 runs to 14 residues. CDR1 and CDR2 (germline): LNHDA, SQIVND (reference sequence).

This CDR3 is CASSLGLAGGNEQFF. The CDR3 DNA follows: TGTGCCAGCAGCTTGGGACTAGCGGGAGGGAATGAGCAGTTCTTC. The chain employs TRBV3-1 (or the pseudogene TRBV3-2) and TRBJ2-1, with 16 bases identical to TRBD2. Germline V gene sequence: CDR1 LGHDT, CDR2 YNNKEL (reference sequence). The CDR3 totals 15 residues. Trimming took 5 bases from V and 7 from J; bases not matched to a gene: 2.

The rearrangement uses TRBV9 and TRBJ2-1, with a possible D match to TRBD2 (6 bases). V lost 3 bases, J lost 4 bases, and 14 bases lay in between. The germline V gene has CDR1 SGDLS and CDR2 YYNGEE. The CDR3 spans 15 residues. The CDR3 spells CASSEGGDRYNEQFF. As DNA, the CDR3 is TGTGCCAGCAGCGAGGGAGGTGATAGGTACAATGAGCAGTTCTTC.

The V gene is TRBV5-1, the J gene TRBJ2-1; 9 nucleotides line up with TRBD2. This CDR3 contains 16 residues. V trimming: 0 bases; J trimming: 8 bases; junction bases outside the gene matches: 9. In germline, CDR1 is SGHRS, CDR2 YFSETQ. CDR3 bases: TGCGCCAGCAGCTTGGGGGGTGTAGCGGGAGTCCATGAGCAGTTCTTC. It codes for CASSLGGVAGVHEQFF.

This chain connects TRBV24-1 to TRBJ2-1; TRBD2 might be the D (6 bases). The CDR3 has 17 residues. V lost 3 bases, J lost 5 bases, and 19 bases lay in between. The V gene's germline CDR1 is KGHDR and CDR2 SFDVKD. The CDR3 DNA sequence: TGTGCCACCAGTGATACCCTACGAGGGGAGGTCGACAATGAGCAGTTCTTC. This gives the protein CATSDTLRGEVDNEQFF.

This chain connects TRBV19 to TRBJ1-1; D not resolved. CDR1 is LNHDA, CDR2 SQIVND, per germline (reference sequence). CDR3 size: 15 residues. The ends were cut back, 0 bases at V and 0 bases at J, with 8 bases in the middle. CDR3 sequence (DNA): TGTGCCAGTAGTATAGATCACAGAATGAACACTGAAGCTTTCTTT. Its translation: CASSIDHRMNTEAFF.

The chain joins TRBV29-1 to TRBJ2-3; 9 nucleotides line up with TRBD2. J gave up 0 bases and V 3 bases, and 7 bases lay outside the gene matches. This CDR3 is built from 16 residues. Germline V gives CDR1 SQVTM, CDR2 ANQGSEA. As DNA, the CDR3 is TGCAGCGTTGACCTGGCTAGCGGGATTAGCACAGATACGCAGTATTTT. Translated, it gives CSVDLASGISTDTQYF.

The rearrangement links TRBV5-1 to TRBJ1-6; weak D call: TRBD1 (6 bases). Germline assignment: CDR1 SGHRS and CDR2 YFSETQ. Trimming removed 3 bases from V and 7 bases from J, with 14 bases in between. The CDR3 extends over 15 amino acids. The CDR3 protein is CASSSDGQLNSPLHF. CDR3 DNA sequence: TGCGCCAGCAGCTCAGACGGACAGCTGAATTCACCCCTCCACTTT.

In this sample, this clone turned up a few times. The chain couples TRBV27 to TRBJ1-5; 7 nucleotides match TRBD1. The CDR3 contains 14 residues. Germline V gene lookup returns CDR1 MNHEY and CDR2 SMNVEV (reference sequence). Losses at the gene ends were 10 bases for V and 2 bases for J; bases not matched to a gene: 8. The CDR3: CATKTGRGNQPQHF. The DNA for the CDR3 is TGTGCCACCAAGACAGGGCGGGGCAATCAGCCCCAGCATTTT.

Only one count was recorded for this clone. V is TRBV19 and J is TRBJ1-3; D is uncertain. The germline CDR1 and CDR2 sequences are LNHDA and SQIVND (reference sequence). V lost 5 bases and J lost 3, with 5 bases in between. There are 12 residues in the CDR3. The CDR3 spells CASSLYGNTIYF. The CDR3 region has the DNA TGTGCCAGTAGTCTGTATGGAAACACCATATATTTT. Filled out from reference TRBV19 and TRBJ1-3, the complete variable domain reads DGGITQSPKYLFRKEGQNVTLSCEQNLNHDAMYWYRQDPGQGLRLIYYSQIVNDFQKGDIAEGYSVSREKKESFPLTVTSAQKNPTAFYLCASSLYGNTIYFGEGSWLTVV.

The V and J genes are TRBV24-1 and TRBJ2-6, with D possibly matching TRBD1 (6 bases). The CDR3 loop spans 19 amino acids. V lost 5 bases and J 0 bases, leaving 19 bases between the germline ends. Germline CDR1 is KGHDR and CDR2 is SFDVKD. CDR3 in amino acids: CATSGETAQQGSGANVLTF. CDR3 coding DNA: TGTGCCACCAGTGGTGAAACAGCCCAACAGGGCTCTGGGGCCAACGTCCTGACTTTC.